These 13 T cell receptor beta chains originate from one sample sequenced in a study of blood T cell repertoires in COVID-19. Only in-frame clones appear in the TCRdb table, and some are missing; sequencing was by immunoSEQ multiplex PCR. The repertoire includes 200,000 to 300,000 clones, around 81% of them detected once, and around 6.8% sits in the top ten. The source material was peripheral blood. The receptors shown here come from an older woman with active or convalescent COVID-19.

CDR3 sequence reads: CASSKPSGSSSYEQYV. The CDR3 DNA follows: TGTGCCAGCAGCAAACCTAGCGGATCAAGCTCCTACGAGCAGTACGTC. This chain joins TRBV6-4 and TRBJ2-7, with TRBD2 matching 7 bases. Germline loops: CDR1 MRHNA, CDR2 SNTAGT. Trimming cost V 6 bases and J 0 bases; bases outside gene matches: 11. The CDR3 totals 16 residues.

The V gene is TRBV3-1 (or the pseudogene TRBV3-2), the J gene TRBJ2-7; 13 nucleotides line up with TRBD2. Germline lookup yields CDR1 LGHDT and CDR2 YNNKEL (reference sequence). The V and J ends lost 4 bases and 4 bases, in that order; junction bases with no gene match: 10. This CDR3 spans 17 amino acids. The CDR3 loop reads CASSPSSTSGRAYEQYF. CDR3 nucleotide sequence: TGTGCCAGCAGCCCCTCATCAACTAGCGGGAGGGCTTACGAGCAGTACTTC.

This chain joins TRBV3-1 (or the pseudogene TRBV3-2) and TRBJ2-2; weak D call: TRBD2 (6 bases). Germline CDR1 reads LGHDT; CDR2 reads YNNKEL (reference sequence). Trimming took 2 bases from V and 0 from J, leaving 10 bases between them. This CDR3 has 16 residues. The CDR3 DNA follows: TGTGCCAGCAGCCAACCGGACTACCCGAACACCGGGGAGCTGTTTTTT. It yields the protein CASSQPDYPNTGELFF.

The rearrangement links TRBV19 to TRBJ2-1, with D tentatively TRBD2 (5 bases). The CDR3 has 13 amino acids. V dropped 3 bases and J dropped 7 bases, with 10 bases sitting between them. Looked up from germline, CDR1 is LNHDA and CDR2 is SQIVND (reference sequence). The DNA for the CDR3 is TGTGCCAGTAGTATGAGGACTGGGAATGAGCAGTTCTTC. Encoded protein: CASSMRTGNEQFF.

The table lists this clone with a few counts. This CDR3 is CAWSPGGHTEAFF. The CDR3 coding sequence is TGTGCCTGGAGTCCAGGGGGACATACTGAAGCTTTCTTT. The chain links TRBV30 to TRBJ1-1; TRBD1 agrees at 7 bases. CDR3 length equals 13 residues. Germline-derived CDR1 and CDR2 are GTSNPN and SVGIG (reference sequence). Unmatched junction bases numbered 5, after V lost 2 bases and J lost 5 bases.

This rearrangement joins TRBV19 to TRBJ1-3; tentative D call: TRBD1 (5 bases). Per the germline V gene, CDR1 is LNHDA and CDR2 is SQIVND (reference sequence). The CDR3 has 17 residues. The V gene lost 3 bases and the J gene lost 0 bases, with 15 bases spanning the gap. The CDR3 reads CASSIFLGGSSGNTIYF. For the CDR3, the DNA is TGTGCCAGTAGTATCTTCTTGGGGGGAAGCTCTGGAAACACCATATATTTT.

V usage is TRBV14 and J usage is TRBJ2-5, with 8 bases matching TRBD2. With 3 bases clipped from V and 5 bases from J, the junction kept 11 bases outside the gene matches. The germline gives CDR1 SGHDN, CDR2 FVKESK. This CDR3 is 16 amino acids long. The CDR3 DNA reads TGTGCCAGCAGCCAGGAGGCGGGAGGATTAGGGGAGACCCAGTACTTC. It codes for CASSQEAGGLGETQYF. Combining the CDR3 with reference TRBV14 and TRBJ2-5 gives the whole variable domain EAGVTQFPSHSVIEKGQTVTLRCDPISGHDNLYWYRRVMGKEIKFLLHFVKESKQDESGMPNNRFLAERTGGTYSTLKVQPAELEDSGVYFCASSQEAGGLGETQYFGPGTRLLVL.

This chain joins TRBV4-1 and TRBJ1-2, with TRBD1 matching 7 bases. With V trimmed by 2 bases and J by 5 bases, 23 bases remained unmatched. The CDR3 sequence is 20 residues long. Germline V gives CDR1 MGHRA, CDR2 YSYEKL. The CDR3: CASSQPSIYTGTEDRYGYTF. The CDR3 coding sequence is TGCGCCAGCAGCCAACCTTCTATCTACACCGGGACAGAAGATAGGTATGGCTACACCTTC.

V and J are TRBV10-2 and TRBJ1-2; 7 positions match TRBD1. The germline CDR1 and CDR2 sequences are WSHSY and SAAADI. There are 13 residues in the CDR3. After removal of 8 bases from V and 0 bases from J, the junction contained 3 bases not matched to a gene. The CDR3 loop reads CASGTEANYGYTF. The CDR3 DNA follows: TGCGCCAGCGGGACAGAAGCTAACTATGGCTACACCTTC.

CDR3 bases: TGTGCCAGCAGTTTATGGGGTCCAGGGGGCGCCTACGAGCAGTACTTC. Translating gives CASSLWGPGGAYEQYF. The chain has TRBV28 and TRBJ2-7, with 8 bases identical to TRBD1. The V segment lost 0 bases and the J segment 2 bases; nucleotides outside the gene matches: 6. This CDR3 has 16 residues. Germline V gene lookup returns CDR1 MDHEN and CDR2 SYDVKM.

The chain carries TRBV6-5 and TRBJ1-2; 8 nucleotides match TRBD1. Germline V gene data show CDR1 as MNHEY and CDR2 as SVGAGI. The junction had 3 bases not matched to a gene; V was cut back by 6 bases and J by 6 bases. CDR3 size: 12 residues. In DNA form, the CDR3 reads TGTGCCAGCAGGGACAGGGCGGATGGCTACACCTTC. Its protein product is CASRDRADGYTF.

The chain carries TRBV28 and TRBJ2-7; no clear D. V lost 3 bases and J 0 bases, leaving 9 bases between the germline ends. This CDR3 comprises 14 residues. Germline V gene data show CDR1 as MDHEN and CDR2 as SYDVKM. The CDR3 sequence: CASSFTKGSYEQYF. CDR3 in DNA: TGTGCCAGCAGTTTTACTAAAGGCTCCTACGAGCAGTACTTC.

This clone has just one count. This chain links TRBV14 with TRBJ1-1; the D is unclear. This CDR3 contains 13 residues. Trimming took off 1 base at V and 6 bases at J, with 9 bases between the two ends. CDR1 is SGHDN, CDR2 FVKESK, per germline. The CDR3 nucleotides read TGTGCCAGCAGCCAAGTATCCGTCGCTGAAGCTTTCTTT. This translates into CASSQVSVAEAFF.